Below are 22 T cell receptor beta chains sequenced from a single sample in a study of radiotherapy plus CTLA-4 blockade in lung cancer. Sequencing used immunoSEQ multiplex PCR; TCRdb keeps in-frame clones, though not all of them. The data show around 37,000 clones, 70% to 80% seen once. The source material was peripheral blood, sampled from a patient treated with radiotherapy plus ipilimumab. These receptors all stem from a human donor with non-small cell lung cancer that progressed on radiotherapy plus ipilimumab.

This chain connects TRBV29-1 to TRBJ2-7; D ambiguous. The CDR3 runs to 13 residues. Germline CDR1 and CDR2: SQVTM and ANQGSEA. V lost 6 bases and J lost 2, with 14 bases in between. Here the CDR3 reads CSVYPGQAYEQYF. For the CDR3, the DNA is TGCAGCGTGTATCCGGGTCAGGCCTACGAGCAGTACTTC.

This sequence joins TRBV6-6 and TRBJ2-7; 7 bases align to TRBD1. The CDR3 sequence is 13 residues long. Losses at the gene ends were 6 bases for V and 6 bases for J; bases not matched to a gene: 8. The germline V gene has CDR1 MNHNY and CDR2 SVGAGI (reference sequence). DNA of the CDR3: TGTGCCAGCAGCCCCGGACAGGCACGCGAGCAGTACTTC. This codes for CASSPGQAREQYF.

This clone was seen a handful of times. The chain joins TRBV4-1 to TRBJ1-1; a weak D match, TRBD1 (6 bases). Per germline, CDR1 MGHRA and CDR2 YSYEKL. The CDR3 extends over 16 amino acids. Trimming cost V 4 bases and J 0 bases, with 15 bases left between them. The CDR3 region is CASSPSGGGMNTEAFF. CDR3 DNA sequence: TGCGCCAGCAGCCCTTCCGGAGGGGGTATGAACACTGAAGCTTTCTTT.

The chain couples TRBV2 to TRBJ1-1; perhaps TRBD1 as D (6 bases). CDR3 length: 14 residues. The V gene lost 3 bases and the J gene lost 0 bases, with 8 bases spanning the gap. Germline V gene data show CDR1 as SNHLY and CDR2 as FYNNEI. This chain's CDR3 is CASSEGAMNTEAFF. In nucleotides, the CDR3 is TGTGCCAGCAGTGAGGGGGCGATGAACACTGAAGCTTTCTTT.

In this sample, this clone turned up once. The chain couples TRBV2 to TRBJ1-5; D is unresolved. V shed 3 bases and J shed 0 bases, with 6 bases lying between them. The CDR3 has 14 residues. CDR1 SNHLY and CDR2 FYNNEI come from the germline V gene. The CDR3 region has the DNA TGTGCCAGCAGTGACAGCTATAGCAATCAGCCCCAGCATTTT. This translates into CASSDSYSNQPQHF.

The chain carries TRBV7-3 and TRBJ2-3; 7 bases map to TRBD1. The CDR3 runs 14 residues. In germline, CDR1 is SGHTA, CDR2 FQGTGA. The J segment lost 3 bases and the V segment lost 4 bases, leaving 4 bases of the junction unmatched. The CDR3 sequence is CASSSEGQTDTQYF. The DNA for the CDR3 is TGTGCCAGCAGCTCCGAGGGACAGACAGATACGCAGTATTTT.

The V call is TRBV7-2, the J call TRBJ2-7; D gene uncertain. Trimming pared 1 base from V and 0 bases from J, leaving 13 bases between. The germline V gene has CDR1 SGHTA and CDR2 FQGNSA. The CDR3 is made up of 16 amino acids. The CDR3 here is CASSLEAGRNSYEQYF. The CDR3 coding sequence is TGTGCCAGCAGCTTAGAGGCCGGAAGGAACTCCTACGAGCAGTACTTC.

This chain links TRBV5-1 with TRBJ1-1; 10 bases agree with TRBD1. This CDR3 has 13 residues. CDR1 is SGHRS, CDR2 YFSETQ, per germline. Germline trimming cut 5 bases from V and 4 bases from J; bases unmatched to any gene: 2. CDR3: CASRRTGGTEAFF. DNA of the CDR3: TGCGCCAGCAGACGGACAGGGGGCACTGAAGCTTTCTTT.

The chain carries TRBV5-1 and TRBJ1-4, with a weak D call TRBD1 (5 bases). Germline V gene data show CDR1 as SGHRS and CDR2 as YFSETQ. The CDR3 sequence is 15 residues long. Trimming cost V 4 bases and J 2 bases, with 12 bases left between them. The CDR3 nucleotides are TGCGCCAGCAGCCTCTTACGGGGGACTAATGAAAAACTGTTTTTT. Translated: CASSLLRGTNEKLFF.

The chain uses TRBV27 and TRBJ2-3; 9 positions agree with TRBD2. Germline-derived CDR1 and CDR2 are MNHEY and SMNVEV (reference sequence). The V gene end was trimmed by 1 base and the J gene end by 2 bases; junction bases not matched to a gene: 4. This CDR3 spans 16 amino acids. CDR3 in amino acids: CASSLLAGAFTDTQYF. Here the CDR3 DNA reads TGTGCCAGCAGTTTATTAGCGGGGGCGTTCACAGATACGCAGTATTTT.

As to this clone: A junction end diverges from the germline sequence, so it may reflect a read error. The rearrangement uses TRBV7-9 and TRBJ2-7; 9 bases are a match to TRBD1. The CDR3 has 13 residues. Germline CDR1 and CDR2: SEHNR and FQNEAQ (reference sequence). Written as DNA, the CDR3 is TGTGCCAGCAGCTTAGGAGGCCGGGACAGGGAGCACTTC. Protein: CASSLGGRDREHF.

V usage is TRBV9 and J usage is TRBJ1-3, with D possibly TRBD1 on 6 matching bases. Germline V CDR1 and CDR2: SGDLS, YYNGEE. The CDR3 is 15 residues long. V lost 0 bases and J 4 bases, leaving 11 bases between the germline ends. The CDR3 DNA sequence: TGTGCCAGCAGCGTAGCAGGGGAGCGCGGAAACACCATATATTTT. It is translated as CASSVAGERGNTIYF.

This sequence joins TRBV5-8 and TRBJ2-7; TRBD1 matches at 11 bases. From germline, CDR1 is SGHTS and CDR2 YDEGEE. Trimming took 2 bases from V and 7 from J; bases not matched to a gene: 11. The CDR3 covers 16 residues. DNA for the CDR3: TGTGCCAGCAGCTTTCTCGCTACGGACAGGGGGCGTGAGCAGTACTTC. Its protein product is CASSFLATDRGREQYF.

The V and J genes are TRBV5-6 and TRBJ2-7; D assignment may be TRBD1 or TRBD2 (5 bases each). The CDR3 consists of 16 residues. Trimming shortened V by 4 bases and J by 4 bases, and 21 bases separated the two germline ends. Germline V lookup: CDR1 SGHDT, CDR2 YYEEEE. CDR3 amino acids: CASSPTLGTAGYEQYF. CDR3 DNA: TGTGCCAGCAGCCCAACGCTCGGGACGGCTGGATACGAGCAGTACTTC.

This rearrangement joins TRBV9 to TRBJ1-3; D gene unclear. Trimming shortened V by 0 bases and J by 0 bases, and 10 bases separated the two germline ends. Per germline, CDR1 SGDLS and CDR2 YYNGEE. This CDR3 spans 16 amino acids. The chain's CDR3 is CASSVGPLYSGNTIYF. CDR3 DNA sequence: TGTGCCAGCAGCGTAGGCCCACTATACTCTGGAAACACCATATATTTT.

V usage is TRBV5-1 and J usage is TRBJ2-7, with a tentative D call TRBD1 (5 bases). The germline V and J ends were trimmed by 4 bases and 0 bases, with 8 bases remaining between them. Germline CDR1 is SGHRS and CDR2 is YFSETQ. The CDR3 totals 13 residues. The CDR3 coding sequence is TGCGCCAGCAGCCAGGGTAGCTCCTACGAGCAGTACTTC. This sequence encodes CASSQGSSYEQYF.

This chain links TRBV18 with TRBJ1-1, with a weak D call TRBD1 (5 bases). The CDR3 has 13 residues. CDR1 KGHSH and CDR2 LQKENI come from the germline V gene. V was clipped by 6 bases and J by 5 bases, with 13 bases between them. CDR3 DNA: TGTGCCAGCTCCCTCCCAGGGCGGACTGAAGCTTTCTTT. Translating gives CASSLPGRTEAFF.

The chain couples TRBV2 to TRBJ2-1; 8 nucleotides align to TRBD2. J gave up 5 bases and V 7 bases, and 4 bases lay outside the gene matches. The CDR3 totals 13 residues. Germline values: CDR1 SNHLY, CDR2 FYNNEI. CDR3 protein: CASKLAENNEQFF. In nucleotides, the CDR3 is TGTGCCAGCAAACTAGCGGAGAACAATGAGCAGTTCTTC.

The chain links TRBV4-3 to TRBJ2-2; D gene unclear. Germline V gives CDR1 LGHNA, CDR2 YSLEER. Trimming cost V 0 bases and J 7 bases, with 9 bases left between them. The CDR3 is 14 amino acids. The chain's CDR3 is CASSQDYGVGELFF. The CDR3 DNA reads as TGCGCCAGCAGCCAAGATTACGGCGTCGGGGAGCTGTTTTTT.

The gene calls are TRBV18 and TRBJ2-3; D is ambiguous. The CDR3 length is 12 residues. Germline V gene data show CDR1 as KGHSH and CDR2 as LQKENI. Deletions cut 2 bases from V and 9 bases from J, with 9 bases between. The CDR3 DNA reads TGTGCCAGCTCACCAAATACGGAGACGCAGTATTTT. Translation gives CASSPNTETQYF.

The V gene is TRBV2, the J gene TRBJ1-5, with 7 bases matching TRBD1. The V gene end was trimmed by 7 bases and the J gene end by 0 bases; junction bases not matched to a gene: 9. Per the germline V gene, CDR1 is SNHLY and CDR2 is FYNNEI. The CDR3 is 16 amino acids. In DNA form, the CDR3 reads TGTGCCAGCACCGAATGGGGGGACAGTAGCAATCAGCCCCAGCATTTT. Its translation: CASTEWGDSSNQPQHF. Complete variable domain (other parts from reference TRBV2 and TRBJ1-5): EPEVTQTPSHQVTQMGQEVILRCVPISNHLYFYWYRQILGQKVEFLVSFYNNEISEKSEIFDDQFSVERPDGSNFTLKIRSTKLEDSAMYFCASTEWGDSSNQPQHFGDGTRLSIL.

This chain links TRBV9 with TRBJ2-1; 10 bases match TRBD2. Germline V lookup: CDR1 SGDLS, CDR2 YYNGEE. V was pared by 2 bases and J by 4 bases, with 0 bases of the junction left unmatched. The CDR3 extends over 14 amino acids. CDR3 residues: CASSVTSGYNEQFF. The CDR3 DNA sequence: TGTGCCAGCAGCGTGACTAGCGGGTACAATGAGCAGTTCTTC.